What follows describes a single T cell receptor beta chain. This clone's antigen is unknown. Base qualities were left out, and no much larger clone turns up one base away. These data are taken from a study of identical twins (dated by TCRdb to about 2016). In the study overall: TCR alpha and beta repertoires from monozygotic twins, unrelated adults of various ages and cord blood were deep-sequenced to test whether fetal clonotypes persist. Replicate twin experiments were performed at different times using different library preparation protocols to rule out contamination. What the study reported, not specific to this receptor: Because the same donors could not be followed over many years, conclusions were based on cross-sectional statistical analysis. Zero-insertion analyses could be partly confounded by invariant T cells such as MAIT and iNKT, although diverse VJ usage argued against such confounding for most clonotypes. Compared with coincidental sharing between unrelated individuals, an excess of low generation-probability sequences was observed among out-of-frame TCR alpha sequences shared between twins. Recombination models systematically underestimated out-of-frame TCR alpha sharing in monozygotic twins but agreed with sharing between unrelated individuals. Abundant cord blood beta clonotypes carried fewer insertions; young adult naive repertoires showed a weaker similar trend, while memory repertoires showed none. The excess sharing between twins in beta out-of-frame sequences was weaker because fewer shared sequences reduced the signal-to-noise ratio.

The germline V gene (reference sequence) provides CDR1 SEHNR and CDR2 FQNEAQ. From the cysteine up to the phenylalanine, the CDR3 has a length of 15 residues. Only the CDR3 DNA is retained, 45 bases long and in frame from the first base. V is pared back by 5 bases and J by 5 bases, with 15 bases lying between the germline termini. Receptors were amplified or captured by 5' RACE. TCRdb records Illumina HiSeq 2000 as the sequencer. Template switching added a universal primer binding site, and the final cDNA carried a unique molecular identifier that allowed TCR cDNA molecules to be counted accurately. Specific primers in the conserved constant-segment region were used to synthesize first-strand cDNA for the TCR alpha and beta chains. To control for contamination, each cDNA library was double barcoded with a SMART-Mk sample barcode plus Illumina barcodes. TruSeq adapter sequences, together with Illumina sample barcodes, were added in two successive PCR steps. The Illumina HiSeq platform was used with custom primers to sequence TCR alpha and beta cDNA libraries. Regarding the original processing steps: MiGEC processed the raw reads to extract unique molecular identifiers, while MiXCR was used to determine the CDR3 positions. Recombination models were inferred per individual with the repgenHMM and IGoR tools using an EM algorithm. The tcR package in R was used for shared clonotype analysis, with sharing normalized by the product of cloneset sizes. Out-of-frame nonproductive sequences were analyzed to study raw recombination free of thymic and clonal selection effects. TCRdb handled the public reads itself, with Q25 trimming in fastp and clone calling in MiXCR, and kept productive beta chains. Entries that share a CDR3 protein sequence are merged under the most common genes and DNA. The V and J calls shown here were made by TCRdb, not taken from the authors' results. Here the sample has 420,000 or so distinct CDR3 sequences; approximately 18% occur a single time. The ten largest clones represent around 12% of the sample.

Every donor in the study was a healthy Caucasian. Three unrelated non-twin adults were also sequenced: a male aged 18 to 30, a male aged 50 to 60 and a female aged 50 to 60. Using Miltenyi CD45RO+ enrichment and human naive T-cell isolation kits, memory (CD45RO+) and naive T cells were isolated from PBMC. What was sequenced was naive T cells sorted from blood. The cell subset or site label for this specimen denotes: cells isolated with a human naive T-cell isolation kit. This TCR came from a man aged 50-60 years in good health. The rearrangement combines TRBV7-9 with TRBJ2-2; the D gene is tentatively TRBD1 or TRBD2, each matching 6 bases. The CDR3 amino acid sequence is: CASSTYQGGTGELFF. The nucleotide sequence is TGTGCCAGCAGCACCTACCAAGGGGGGACCGGGGAGCTGTTTTTT.